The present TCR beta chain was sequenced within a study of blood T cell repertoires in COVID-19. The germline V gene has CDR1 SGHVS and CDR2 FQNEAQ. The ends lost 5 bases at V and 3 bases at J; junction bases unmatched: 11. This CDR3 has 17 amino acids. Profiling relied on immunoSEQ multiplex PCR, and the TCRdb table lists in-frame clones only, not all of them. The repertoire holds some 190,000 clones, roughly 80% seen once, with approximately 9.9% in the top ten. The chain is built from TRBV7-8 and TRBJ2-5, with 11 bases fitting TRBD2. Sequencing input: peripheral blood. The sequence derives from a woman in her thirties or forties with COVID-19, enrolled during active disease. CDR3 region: CASSPLPSGGREETQYF. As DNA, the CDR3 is TGTGCCAGCAGCCCACTTCCTAGCGGGGGGCGAGAAGAGACCCAGTACTTC.